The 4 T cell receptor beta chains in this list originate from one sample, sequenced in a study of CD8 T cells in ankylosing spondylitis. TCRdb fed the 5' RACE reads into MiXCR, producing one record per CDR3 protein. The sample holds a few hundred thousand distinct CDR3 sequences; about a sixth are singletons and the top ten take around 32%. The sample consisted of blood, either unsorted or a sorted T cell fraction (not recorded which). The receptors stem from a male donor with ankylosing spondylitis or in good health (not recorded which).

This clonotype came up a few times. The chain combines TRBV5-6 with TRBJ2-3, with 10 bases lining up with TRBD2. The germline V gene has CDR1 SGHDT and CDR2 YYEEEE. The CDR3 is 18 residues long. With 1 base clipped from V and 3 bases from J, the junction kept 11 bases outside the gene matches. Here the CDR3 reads CASSLKWASGRRTDTQYF. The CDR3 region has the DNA TGTGCCAGCAGCTTGAAATGGGCTAGCGGGAGAAGAACAGATACGCAGTATTTT. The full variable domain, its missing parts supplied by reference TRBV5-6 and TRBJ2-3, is DAGVTQSPTHLIKTRGQQVTLRCSPKSGHDTVSWYQQALGQGPQFIFQYYEEEERQRGNFPDRFSGHQFPNYSSELNVNALLLGDSALYLCASSLKWASGRRTDTQYFGPGTRLTVL.

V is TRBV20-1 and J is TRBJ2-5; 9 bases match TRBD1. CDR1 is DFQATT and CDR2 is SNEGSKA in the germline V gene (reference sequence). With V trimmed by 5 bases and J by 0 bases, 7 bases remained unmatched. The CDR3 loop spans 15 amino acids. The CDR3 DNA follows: TGCAGTGCTGAACCGGGACAGGGTCACCAAGAGACCCAGTACTTC. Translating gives CSAEPGQGHQETQYF.

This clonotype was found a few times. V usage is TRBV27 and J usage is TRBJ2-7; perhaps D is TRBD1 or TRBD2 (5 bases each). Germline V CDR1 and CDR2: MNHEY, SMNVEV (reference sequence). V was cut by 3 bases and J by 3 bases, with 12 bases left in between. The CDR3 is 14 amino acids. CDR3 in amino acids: CASSLAGSYYEQYF. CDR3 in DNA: TGTGCCAGCAGTTTGGCAGGGAGTTACTACGAGCAGTACTTC.

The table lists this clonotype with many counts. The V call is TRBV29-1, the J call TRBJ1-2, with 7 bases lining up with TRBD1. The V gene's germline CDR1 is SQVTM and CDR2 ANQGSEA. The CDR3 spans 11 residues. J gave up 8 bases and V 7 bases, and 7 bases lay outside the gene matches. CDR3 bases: TGCAGCGCCGACAGGGAGGAAGGCTACACCTTC. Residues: CSADREEGYTF.